The clone carrying this T cell receptor beta chain was recorded at least ten times. CDR1 and CDR2 (germline): LGHNA, YNFKEQ. The CDR3 length is 18 residues. With 1 base clipped from V and 2 bases from J, the junction kept 6 bases outside the gene matches. This sample was included in a study of human T cells and chemical hapten exposure. TCRdb recomputed calls from the 5' RACE reads with MiXCR, one row per CDR3 protein. The repertoire holds 81,000 or so distinct CDR3 sequences, with 7.7% as singletons. The study extracted total RNA from unfractionated whole blood. The TCR originated in a male donor in good health. The chain joins TRBV4-2 to TRBJ2-5, with 14 bases identical to TRBD2. Here the CDR3 DNA reads TGTGCCAGCAGCCAAGGTACGGGACTAGCGGGGGTTCAAGAGACCCAGTACTTC. It encodes CASSQGTGLAGVQETQYF.